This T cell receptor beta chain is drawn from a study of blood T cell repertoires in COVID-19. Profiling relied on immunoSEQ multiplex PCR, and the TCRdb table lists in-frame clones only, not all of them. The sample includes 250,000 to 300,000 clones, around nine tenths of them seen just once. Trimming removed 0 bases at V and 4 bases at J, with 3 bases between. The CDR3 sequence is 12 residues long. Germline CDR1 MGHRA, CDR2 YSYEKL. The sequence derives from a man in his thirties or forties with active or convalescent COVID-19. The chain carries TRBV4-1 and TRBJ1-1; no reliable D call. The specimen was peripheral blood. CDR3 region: CASSQDSTEAFF. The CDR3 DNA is TGCGCCAGCAGCCAAGACTCCACTGAAGCTTTCTTT.